The 2 T cell receptor beta chains in this list originate from one sample, sequenced in a study of beta chain features in type 1 diabetes. The study reverse transcribed the entire isolated RNA, so it sequenced expressed TCRB transcripts. TCRdb's copy holds only in-frame clones and misses some; the assay was immunoSEQ multiplex PCR. Of over 120,000 clones listed, less than 11% are singletons. The sequencing input was naive CD4+ T cells from blood. These receptors came from a man between 18 and 29 years old in good health.

The V call is TRBV7-8, the J call TRBJ2-5; D is unclear. There are 14 residues in the CDR3. Germline assignment: CDR1 SGHVS and CDR2 FQNEAQ. The V end lost 2 bases, the J end lost 0 bases, and 7 bases lay between the germline ends. The DNA of the CDR3 is TGTGCCAGCAGCTTAAGTCCAGACCAAGAGACCCAGTACTTC. It is translated as CASSLSPDQETQYF.

The CDR3: CASRLAGGGTDTQYF. Here the CDR3 DNA reads TGTGCCAGCAGACTAGCGGGGGGTGGGACAGATACGCAGTATTTT. The V gene is TRBV7-2, the J gene TRBJ2-3; 12 nucleotides line up with TRBD2. Germline loops: CDR1 SGHTA, CDR2 FQGNSA. The CDR3 contains 15 residues. The junction had 4 bases not matched to a gene; V was cut back by 6 bases and J by 3 bases.